The source of this T cell receptor (beta chain) is a study of cytomegalovirus exposure and HLA in healthy donors (dated by TCRdb to the late 2010s). Regarding the complete study: An earlier analysis of about 530 of the donors reported approximately 260 Gb of sequence data and some 110 million unique TCR beta sequences obtained from around 180 million T cells. To predict cytomegalovirus infection status, the study brought together high-throughput TCR immunosequencing, statistical association of individual TCRs with disease status, and machine learning. The T cell repertoires of some 670 subjects were profiled by immunosequencing and related to cytomegalovirus serostatus. The study aimed to test whether cataloging public T cell receptors could reveal signatures of past pathogen exposure. Both class I and class II loci were covered by HLA typing, at four-digit resolution. A later analysis re-analyzed previously published TCR beta repertoires from 500 to 700 donors and added high-resolution HLA genotyping to study TCR occurrence patterns. To decide whether each TCR beta V gene segment behaved as functional or pseudogenic, an earlier analysis of some 600 of the donors relied on high-throughput TCR beta sequencing. A later genetic analysis took genome-wide SNP genotypes for about 55% of the roughly 700 donors and used that subset as a discovery cohort. Typing coverage differed by locus: A, B, C, DRB1 and DQB1 were typed in about 620-630 donors, DQA1 in roughly 510, DPA1 in over 600, and DPB1 in 400 to 480. On average, roughly 240,000 unique TCR beta nucleotide sequences were sequenced per donor among several hundred genotyped donors of the cohort, with roughly 18% of those sequences being non-productive. About 5 DR-DQ haplotypes were handled as single units for association and clustering, since linkage in the cohort was strong. Every discovery cohort repertoire had been produced on one sequencing platform. Of the approximately 370 genotyped donors, less than 85% were placed in the genetic ancestry cluster associated with self-reported Caucasian donors. Besides the first cohort of roughly 640 subjects, a separate validation cohort made up of over a hundred different subjects was used. Roughly 320 gigabases of sequencing data and 91 million or so unique TCR sequences made up an early release that covered under 750 HLA-typed donors. The later analysis used no new phenotypic data to find candidate immune exposures, relying instead on TCR beta sequences and their occurrence across donors. Donor age, sex, ethnicity and CMV serostatus were compiled alongside the repertoire data. What the study reported, not specific to this receptor: Linkage disequilibrium might explain the correlated functional status among segregating V segments, but an unknown experimental factor could not be excluded. In both the original and validation cohorts, the classifier was reported to diagnose cytomegalovirus status with high specificity and sensitivity. Because counts were too low, about 18 rarely observed V segments, including chromosome 9 orphons, were left out of the earlier analysis of 587 of the donors. In a later analysis, the rate of TCR association differed among HLA loci, with DRB1 alleles having the most associated TCRs and HLA-C alleles having the fewest. A group of highly shared sequence variants was considered likely to be a technical artifact of the sequencing pipeline. A further reported finding was that TCR beta sequences accurately predicted the HLA-A and HLA-B alleles for most subjects in the first cohort. A later genetic analysis associated a missense DCLRE1C variant with V-gene and J-gene trimming of TCR beta chains, and an independent cohort replicated the association. The study listed 150 to 200 TCR beta chains as associated with cytomegalovirus. The authors suggested that the approach could potentially be generalized to other disease states and immunological phenotypes. Some IMGT-functional V segments, including TRBV6-2 and TRBV6-3, could not be told apart with the 87-base-pair reads, so those segments were excluded. Because HLA typing was missing for some donors at each locus, association tests included only the typed subset. In a later genetic analysis, fewer N-insertions in productive TCRs were reported among donors in an Asian-associated ancestry cluster than the roughly 700-donor mean. When HLA alleles, especially DR and DQ, strongly co-occurred, attributing TCR associations to individual alleles was difficult. Sequencing depth was assumed to be roughly uniform across donors in the presence/absence analyses, though that assumption may not hold. For the cohort, immune exposure information was limited to CMV serostatus. Specific HLA alleles were associated with roughly 17,000 TCR beta sequences at a false discovery rate of 0.05 in a later analysis. The cohort was sequenced for TCR beta chains only, and without alpha or paired-chain data the features that could be detected were limited. While some public TCRs were present in many individuals, most TCR sequences turned up only very rarely across donors. In a later analysis, HLA-associated TCR beta chains were found to be more clonally expanded and to have lower generation probabilities than equally common non-associated chains. Several of the top co-occurrence clusters appeared to be linked to parvovirus B19, influenza, CMV and Epstein-Barr virus, according to a later analysis. A few of the identified cytomegalovirus-associated TCR beta chains were confirmed in vitro to be specific for cytomegalovirus antigens. Most CMV-associated TCR beta chains appeared to be HLA-restricted in a later analysis, and the HLA associations seemed to be driven largely by CMV exposure. Broadly in line with IMGT annotations, most TCR beta V segments showed up in productive rearrangements about 87% or about 30% of the time in an earlier analysis of 450 to 600 of the donors.

The cohort comprised under 700 healthy bone marrow donors. Cohort members were all nominally healthy when sampled, although unrecorded immune exposures were likely present. The donor was CMV seronegative and belonged to the group of 352 seronegative cohort members. Every donor gave a peripheral blood sample, and the peripheral blood mononuclear cells from that sample were used for TCR beta sequencing. The Qiagen DNeasy Blood Extraction Kit was used to extract genomic DNA from the blood cell samples. The library was made by the immunoSEQ multiplex PCR assay. For the multiplex PCR, a mixture combining 60 forward primers for TCR Vbeta segments and 13 reverse primers for TCR Jbeta segments was used. Amplification of the CDR3 region of rearranged TCR beta genes was performed with a multiplex PCR assay on genomic DNA. The amplified TCR beta libraries were sequenced on the Illumina HiSeq System as 87-base-pair reads. The source study handled its data this way. A later analysis tallied around 80 million unique TCR beta chains across the 666 repertoires, and around 12 million of those chains were shared by two or more donors. To remove PCR and sequencing errors, raw reads were error-corrected and collapsed into unique sequences using a nearest-neighbor algorithm that merged closely related sequences. V, D and J gene segments were assigned by aligning CDR3 sequences to IMGT reference sequences. For a sequence to be retained, a match of at least six nucleotides was required to both a V gene segment and a J gene segment. Rearrangements were classified as productive when the CDR3 lacked stop codons and remained in frame with V and J, and all other rearrangements were classified as non-productive. Following IMGT convention, CDR3 was defined as the stretch from the second conserved V-encoded cysteine up to the conserved J-encoded phenylalanine. The earlier analysis of about 500 of the donors excluded sequences that lacked an unambiguous match to a single V gene segment. In an earlier analysis of several hundred of the donors, V segments were called functional above 56.7% productive rearrangements and were called segregating when the between-donor standard deviation exceeded 5%. A statistical classification framework was developed to diagnose cytomegalovirus status using the catalog of TCR beta chain sequences. A later analysis assigned V and J genes by comparing TCR nucleotide sequences with IMGT/GENE-DB human TR gene sequences. In a later analysis, CDR3 sequences and most-parsimonious VDJ recombination scenarios were assigned using the TCRdist pipeline. In a later analysis, every TCR beta chain was defined by the combination of its CDR3 amino acid sequence and its V-gene family, and reads without a unique V-gene family were dropped. As a way to deal with suspected cross-contamination and a sequencing artifact, a later analysis dropped 500 to 700 nucleotide sequences that were highly shared and had low generation probability. In a later analysis, a clonal expansion index for each public chain was calculated from normalized within-repertoire ranks of inferred template counts. Generation probabilities in a later analysis came from a VDJ recombination model fitted to out-of-frame rearrangements, and those results were checked against IGoR. Hypergeometric tests were used in a later analysis to score TCR-TCR, TCR-HLA and TCR-CMV co-occurrence, with a repertoire-size bias correction applied to the TCR pairs. False discovery rates were estimated in a later analysis by permuting HLA or CMV assignments 20 times. In a later analysis, co-occurring TCRs were grouped with DBSCAN, and TCRdist sequence similarity was added when clustering was performed within HLA-allele-positive subsets. Co-occurrence clustering excluded repertoires with fewer than 30,000 or more than 120,000 public chains, plus five with anomalous nucleotide sharing. TCRdb provides this immuneACCESS table in a form limited to in-frame rearrangements. Some clones are lacking; in checked studies, under half of them reflect an unresolved V gene, and why the rest are absent is not known. The V and J calls and the clone size are those of that table, but D and trimming were determined from the DNA. This sample has tens of thousands of clones in its table, and approximately 84% of those were observed once. Clones ranked in the top ten supply roughly 3.1% of the sample.

Notes on this clone: Its target antigen remains unknown. No much larger clone exists at a distance of one base, and base qualities are not known.

The CDR3 runs 12 amino acids, cysteine and phenylalanine included. The only DNA kept is the CDR3, 36 bases in frame from the first base. CDR1 is given as SNHLY and CDR2 as FYNNEI, both from the germline V gene. V loses 6 bases of germline sequence and J loses 6 bases, and the interval between the two ends is 9 bases. Sequenced material: PBMCs. The receptor was derived from a man in his fifties or sixties in good health and CMV-seronegative. Recombination joined TRBV2 with TRBJ1-5; a weak D assignment points to TRBD1 (5 bases agree). This receptor carries the CDR3 CASRGDSQPQHF. The nucleotide sequence reads as follows: TGTGCCAGCAGGGGCGACAGTCAGCCCCAGCATTTT.